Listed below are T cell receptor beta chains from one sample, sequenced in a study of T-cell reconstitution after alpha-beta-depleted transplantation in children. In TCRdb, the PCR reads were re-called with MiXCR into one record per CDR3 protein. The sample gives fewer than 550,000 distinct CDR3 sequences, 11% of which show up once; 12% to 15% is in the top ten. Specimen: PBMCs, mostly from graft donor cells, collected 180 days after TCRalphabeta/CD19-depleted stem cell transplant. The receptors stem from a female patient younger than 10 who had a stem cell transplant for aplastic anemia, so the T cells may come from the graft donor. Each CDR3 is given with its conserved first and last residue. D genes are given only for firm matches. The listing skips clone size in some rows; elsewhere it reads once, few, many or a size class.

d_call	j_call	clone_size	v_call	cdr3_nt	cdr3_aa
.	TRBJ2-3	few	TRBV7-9	TGTGCCAGCAGCCCCGGAGCTGGGGGGATGGATACGCAGTATTTT	CASSPGAGGMDTQYF
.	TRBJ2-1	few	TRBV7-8	TGTGCCAGCAGTTACTTGGACCCTCCCAATGAGCAGTTCTTC	CASSYLDPPNEQFF
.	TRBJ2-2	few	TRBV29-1	TGCAGCGTTGTAGCCAGGGCGAACACCGGGGAGCTGTTTTTT	CSVVARANTGELFF
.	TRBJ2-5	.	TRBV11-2	TGTGCCAGCAGCTTAACCTTCGATCGGCGAGGGTGGTGGCAAGAGACCCAGTACTTC	CASSLTFDRRGWWQETQYF
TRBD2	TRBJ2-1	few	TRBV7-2	TGTGCCAGCAGCCACGGACTAGTCGGTGAGCAGTTCTTC	CASSHGLVGEQFF
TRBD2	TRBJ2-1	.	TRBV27	TGTGCCAGCAGTACTAGCGGGAGGGTAAATGAGCAGTTCTTC	CASSTSGRVNEQFF
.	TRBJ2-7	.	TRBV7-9	TGTGCCAGCCTTGACGGGGACTCCTACGAGCAGTACTTC	CASLDGDSYEQYF
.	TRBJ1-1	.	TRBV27	TGTGCCAGCAGTTTGGAAGGCCAGGGGCGGATGAACACTGAAGCTTTCTTT	CASSLEGQGRMNTEAFF
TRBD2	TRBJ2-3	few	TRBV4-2	TGTGCCAGCAGCGGTCGGGAGGGCACAGATACGCAGTATTTT	CASSGREGTDTQYF
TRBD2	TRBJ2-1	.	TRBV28	TGTGCCAGCAGTTTGGTAGCGGGCCCCGCGCAGTTCTTC	CASSLVAGPAQFF
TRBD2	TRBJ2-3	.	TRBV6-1	TGTGCCAGCAGGCAGCTAGCGGGAGGCTCCACAGATACGCAGTATTTT	CASRQLAGGSTDTQYF
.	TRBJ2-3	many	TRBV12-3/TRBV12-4	TGTGCCAGCAGTCACACTAGTAACACAGATACGCAGTATTTT	CASSHTSNTDTQYF
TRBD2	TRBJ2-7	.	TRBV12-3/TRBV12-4	TGTGCCAGCAGTTTAGCCGGGCTAGCGGGAGCTTACCACGAGCAGTACTTC	CASSLAGLAGAYHEQYF
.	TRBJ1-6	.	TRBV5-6	TGTGCCAGCAGCTTGATATCGGGGGATGGTTCACCCCTCCACTTT	CASSLISGDGSPLHF
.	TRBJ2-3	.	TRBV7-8	TGTGCCAGCAGCTTAGCGGTGACTCCCCAATATGGAGATACGCAGTATTTT	CASSLAVTPQYGDTQYF
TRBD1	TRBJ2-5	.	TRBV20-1	TGCAGTGCTGATACAGGGGAGGAGACCCAGTACTTC	CSADTGEETQYF
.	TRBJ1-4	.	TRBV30	TGTGCCTGGAGTAGTCGACTGAATGAAAAACTGTTTTTT	CAWSSRLNEKLFF
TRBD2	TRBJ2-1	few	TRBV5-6	TGTGCCAGCAGTCCGGGACTAGCGGGAGAATGGTACAATGAGCAGTTCTTC	CASSPGLAGEWYNEQFF
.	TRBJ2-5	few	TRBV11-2	TGTGCCAGCAGCTTAGGGGATTACGTGGCGGCCCAAGAGACCCAGTACTTC	CASSLGDYVAAQETQYF
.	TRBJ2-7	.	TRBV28	TGTGCCAGCAGTCCGGGGTATGCGAAAGAGCAGTACTTC	CASSPGYAKEQYF
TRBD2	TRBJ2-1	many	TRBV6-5	TGTGCCAGCAGTTTAGCGGGAGCCCGGTACAATGAGCAGTTCTTC	CASSLAGARYNEQFF
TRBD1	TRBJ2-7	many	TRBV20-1	TGCAGTGCCCTGGGGGTAGGGGACAGGGGGCTATACGAGCAGTACTTC	CSALGVGDRGLYEQYF
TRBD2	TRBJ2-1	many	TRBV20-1	TGCAGTGCACTTCTAGCGGGAGCGGCAAACAATGAGCAGTTCTTC	CSALLAGAANNEQFF
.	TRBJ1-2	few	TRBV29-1	TGCAGCGTTGGGGCTTTCGACTATGGCTACACCTTC	CSVGAFDYGYTF
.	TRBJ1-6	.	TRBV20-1	TGCAGTGTCTCAGGGAATTCACCCCTCCACTTT	CSVSGNSPLHF
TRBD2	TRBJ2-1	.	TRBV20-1	TGCAGTGCAAAGGAGGTCGGGAGGTCCTACAATGAGCAGTTCTTC	CSAKEVGRSYNEQFF
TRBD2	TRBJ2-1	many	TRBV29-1	TGCAGCGTTGCGAGCGGGAGAATCTACAATGAGCAGTTCTTC	CSVASGRIYNEQFF
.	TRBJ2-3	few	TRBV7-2	TGTGCCAGCAGCTCCCGGAGAACCACAGATACGCAGTATTTT	CASSSRRTTDTQYF
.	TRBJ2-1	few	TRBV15	TGTGCCACCAGCAGGATAGGGGGCGGGAGTTCCTACAATGAGCAGTTCTTC	CATSRIGGGSSYNEQFF
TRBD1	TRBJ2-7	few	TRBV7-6	TGTGCCAGCAGCCCAAGCGACAGGGAAACCTACGAGCAGTACTTC	CASSPSDRETYEQYF
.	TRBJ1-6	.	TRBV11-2	TGTGCCAGCAGCCAAGAAATGTATTCACCCCTCCACTTT	CASSQEMYSPLHF
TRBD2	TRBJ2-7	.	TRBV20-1	TGCAGTGCTAGCCAGACTAGCGGAAACTCCTACGAGCAGTACTTC	CSASQTSGNSYEQYF
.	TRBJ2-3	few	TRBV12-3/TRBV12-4	TGTGCCAGCAGTGCTAGGAGGAGTAGTACGGCAGATACGCAGTATTTT	CASSARRSSTADTQYF
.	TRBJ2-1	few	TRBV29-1	TGCAGCGTTGAATCCAGGAAGGTGGGAAACAATGAGCAGTTCTTC	CSVESRKVGNNEQFF
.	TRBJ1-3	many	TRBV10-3	TGTGCCATCGGTGGGGTTTCGGGAAACACCATATATTTT	CAIGGVSGNTIYF
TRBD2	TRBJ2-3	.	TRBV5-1	TGCGCCAGCAGCTTGGTAGCGGGACTAACAGATACGCAGTATTTT	CASSLVAGLTDTQYF
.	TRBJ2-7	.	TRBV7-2	TGTGCCAGCAGCTTATGGGGCGGGAACCCCTACGAGCAGTACTTC	CASSLWGGNPYEQYF
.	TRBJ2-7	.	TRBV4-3	TGCGCCAGCAGCCTTTTTGAGGGAGGTGGCCAGTACGAGCAGTACTTC	CASSLFEGGGQYEQYF
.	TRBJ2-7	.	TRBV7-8	TGTGCCAGCAGCCAACGGGGGCAGCGGACCTACGAGCAGTACTTC	CASSQRGQRTYEQYF
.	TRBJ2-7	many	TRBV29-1	TGCAGCGTTGAAAGGATGGGAGTCCACGAGCAGTACTTC	CSVERMGVHEQYF
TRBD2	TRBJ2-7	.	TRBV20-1	TGCAGTGCCCTCCTCGCTAGCGGGGTAACTTACGAGCAGTACTTC	CSALLASGVTYEQYF
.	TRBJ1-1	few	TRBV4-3	TGCGCCAGCAGTGAAGGAAGTCAAGAGGGACTTGAAGCTTTCTTT	CASSEGSQEGLEAFF
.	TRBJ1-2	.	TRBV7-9	TGTGCCAGCAGCTTATCCGGGGGAAATGGTAACTATGGCTACACCTTC	CASSLSGGNGNYGYTF
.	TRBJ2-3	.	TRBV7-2	TGTGCCAGCAGCTTATGGCTTAGGAGGCGCACAGATACGCAGTATTTT	CASSLWLRRRTDTQYF
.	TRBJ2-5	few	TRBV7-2	TGTGCCAGCAGCTTTCCCAGGAGACGAGACCTTCAAGAGACCCAGTACTTC	CASSFPRRRDLQETQYF
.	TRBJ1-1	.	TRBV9	TGTGCCAGCAGCGTAGTGTCAGGGATGGCTGAAGCTTTCTTT	CASSVVSGMAEAFF
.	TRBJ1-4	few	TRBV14	TGTGCCAGCAGCCAAGAACGGAGAGGCGCAGCTAATGAAAAACTGTTTTTT	CASSQERRGAANEKLFF
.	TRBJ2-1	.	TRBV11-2	TGTGCCAGCAGCCCCCGGCCCCCCCCGGGGGAGCAGTTCTTC	CASSPRPPPGEQFF
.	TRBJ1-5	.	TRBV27	TGTGCCAGCAGTCCTCGGGGGGGTAAGCAGCCCCAGCATTTT	CASSPRGGKQPQHF
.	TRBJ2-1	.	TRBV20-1	TGCAGTGCTAGAGTCCTAGACTATTTCAATGAGCAGTTCTTC	CSARVLDYFNEQFF
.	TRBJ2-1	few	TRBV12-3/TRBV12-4	TGTGCCAGCAGCCCCGGGACTGCTAGGGAGCAGTTCTTC	CASSPGTAREQFF
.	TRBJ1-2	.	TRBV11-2	TGTGCCAGCAGCTTAGTAGTTTGGGCTGCGGGGGGCCGTAACTATGGCTACGCCTTC	CASSLVVWAAGGRNYGYAF
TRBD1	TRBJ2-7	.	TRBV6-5	TGTGCCAGCAGTTACTCGACAGGGGCTTTCTCCTACGAGCAGTACTTC	CASSYSTGAFSYEQYF